The clone carrying this T cell receptor beta chain was observed a few times. Its antigen is as yet unknown. These data originate in a study of T cell repertoires in cytomegalovirus infection. Study-wide results and caveats: Cumulative frequency (of public TCR beta family members) identified carriers of CMV plus the relevant HLA. The study found HLA-C-restricted CMV-specific TCR beta clonotypes dominating the ex vivo response.

TCRdb reanalysed the reads using MiXCR and keeps one entry per CDR3 protein. The sample holds about 280,000 distinct CDR3 sequences; 22% are singletons and the top ten take under 25%. The CDR3 sequence is 13 residues long. Trimming took 2 bases from V and 6 from J, leaving 10 bases between them. Looked up from germline, CDR1 is SGHVS and CDR2 is FQNEAQ. The rearrangement links TRBV7-8 to TRBJ1-2, with D possibly matching TRBD1 (5 bases). The specimen was cultured PBMCs, collected from culture after CMV antigen stimulation. This TCR came from a human donor in good health (CMV status not recorded). Some clones in this sample may be carry-over from other donors' samples. CDR3 in amino acids: CASSLRRVHGYTF. In nucleotides, the CDR3 is TGTGCCAGCAGCTTACGCAGGGTTCATGGCTACACCTTC.